Shown below are 14 T cell receptor beta chains from a single sample sequenced in a study of beta chain features in type 1 diabetes. cDNA synthesis used the whole RNA isolate, giving expressed TCRB sequences. Profiled with immunoSEQ multiplex PCR; TCRdb holds only in-frame clones, not every one. Here the sample spans 130,000 or so clones, nearly 9.5% being singletons. Material for sequencing was central memory CD4+ T cells from blood. The source of these receptors is a man younger than 30 in good health.

Only a few counts were recorded for this clone. This chain links TRBV7-2 with TRBJ2-7; 14 bases align to TRBD2. V dropped 2 bases and J dropped 4; count of bases not matched to a gene: 10. The germline V gene encodes CDR1 SGHTA and CDR2 FQGNSA. The CDR3 is made up of 18 amino acids. The CDR3 sequence: CASSLLPGLAGEPYEQYF. In DNA, the CDR3 is TGTGCCAGCAGCTTATTACCGGGACTAGCGGGGGAACCATACGAGCAGTACTTC.

J is TRBJ1-2 and V is TRBV5-6; 9 nucleotides agree with TRBD1. The CDR3 extends over 14 amino acids. J lost 3 bases, V lost 3 bases, and 3 bases had no gene match. The V gene's germline CDR1 is SGHDT and CDR2 YYEEEE. CDR3 coding DNA: TGTGCCAGCAGCTCCCGGGACAGGGACTATGGCTACACCTTC. This translates into CASSSRDRDYGYTF.

This clone occurred a few times. The chain employs TRBV4-1 and TRBJ2-3, with TRBD2 identical over 10 bases. Germline V gene lookup returns CDR1 MGHRA and CDR2 YSYEKL. J was trimmed by 3 bases and V by 0 bases; bases with no gene match: 12. The CDR3 length is 19 residues. The CDR3 DNA reads as TGCGCCAGCAGCCAAGAAGCGCTAGCGGGGGACCTCCAGACAGATACGCAGTATTTT. This sequence encodes CASSQEALAGDLQTDTQYF.

In its sample, this clone was seen many times. The V gene is TRBV30, the J gene TRBJ2-1; TRBD1 matches 8 bases. With V trimmed by 1 base and J by 10 bases, 3 bases remained unmatched. From germline, CDR1 is GTSNPN and CDR2 SVGIG (reference sequence). The CDR3 spans 12 residues. The CDR3 region has the DNA TGTGCCTGGAGTGAAACAGGGGGAGAGCAGTTCTTC. It yields the protein CAWSETGGEQFF.

Only a few counts were recorded for this clone. The chain employs TRBV10-3 and TRBJ1-6, with 7 bases matching TRBD1. The CDR3 sequence is 14 residues long. Germline V gene sequence: CDR1 ENHRY, CDR2 SYGVKD. Trimming cost V 6 bases and J 5 bases; bases outside gene matches: 4. CDR3 loop: CAIRTGLDNSPLHF. The CDR3 bases are TGTGCCATCAGGACAGGGCTAGATAATTCACCCCTCCACTTT.

This clone has more than one count but fewer than ten. This sequence joins TRBV6-5 and TRBJ2-5, with D perhaps matching TRBD1 (5 bases). Germline V CDR1 and CDR2: MNHEY, SVGAGI. V lost 5 bases to trimming and J lost 4 bases, with 14 bases between them. The CDR3 is 14 amino acids. CDR3 bases: TGTGCCAGCAGTCGACTTCAGGGCGGAGAGACCCAGTACTTC. It yields the protein CASSRLQGGETQYF.

This clone was seen more than once but under ten times. The rearrangement uses TRBV5-6 and TRBJ2-5; tentatively, D is TRBD1 (6 bases). CDR1 SGHDT and CDR2 YYEEEE come from the germline V gene. The CDR3 sequence is 13 residues long. Deletions cut 2 bases from V and 5 bases from J, with 10 bases between. DNA of the CDR3: TGTGCCAGCAGCTTTACAGGGTGGGAGACCCAGTACTTC. Encoded protein: CASSFTGWETQYF.

The chain links TRBV4-3 to TRBJ2-2; perhaps TRBD1 as D (5 bases). Between the trimmed V and J ends, which lost 0 bases and 4 bases, there was a span of 24 bases. This CDR3 comprises 20 residues. Per germline, CDR1 LGHNA and CDR2 YSLEER. The CDR3 reads CASSQETLGGAMTPTGELFF. CDR3 in DNA: TGCGCCAGCAGCCAAGAAACCCTCGGTGGGGCCATGACTCCCACCGGGGAGCTGTTTTTT.

This chain uses TRBV27 with TRBJ2-6; perhaps TRBD1 as D (6 bases). Germline V lookup: CDR1 MNHEY, CDR2 SMNVEV (reference sequence). The CDR3 consists of 19 residues. Trimming took off 5 bases at V and 1 base at J, with 21 bases between the two ends. The CDR3 reads CASSTYTQGQGSGANVLTF. The CDR3 region has the DNA TGTGCCAGCAGTACATACACACAGGGCCAGGGGTCTGGGGCCAACGTCCTGACTTTC.

The chain links TRBV19 to TRBJ1-5; TRBD1 matches 9 bases. The germline V gene has CDR1 LNHDA and CDR2 SQIVND (reference sequence). J lost 5 bases, V lost 7 bases, and 9 bases had no gene match. The CDR3 has 15 amino acids. The CDR3 here is CASMSGTGLYQPQHF. DNA for the CDR3: TGTGCCAGTATGTCGGGGACAGGGTTATATCAGCCCCAGCATTTT. The whole variable domain, filled in from reference TRBV19 and TRBJ1-5, reads DGGITQSPKYLFRKEGQNVTLSCEQNLNHDAMYWYRQDPGQGLRLIYYSQIVNDFQKGDIAEGYSVSREKKESFPLTVTSAQKNPTAFYLCASMSGTGLYQPQHFGDGTRLSIL.

There are a few counts of this clone. The rearrangement uses TRBV7-8 and TRBJ2-7; 9 nucleotides match TRBD1. The CDR3 extends over 14 amino acids. CDR1 is SGHVS and CDR2 is FQNEAQ in the germline V gene. V trimming: 3 bases; J trimming: 2 bases; junction bases outside the gene matches: 2. In DNA, the CDR3 is TGTGCCAGCAGCTTGGGACAGGGTACCTACGAGCAGTACTTC. It specifies CASSLGQGTYEQYF.

The gene calls are TRBV5-6 and TRBJ2-5; maybe TRBD1 (5 bases). Trimming stripped 4 bases from V and 5 bases from J, with 12 bases between. Per germline, CDR1 SGHDT and CDR2 YYEEEE. The CDR3 consists of 13 residues. For the CDR3, the DNA is TGTGCCAGCAGCACCCACCCAGGGGAGACCCAGTACTTC. This codes for CASSTHPGETQYF.

This clone was picked up a small number of times. The DNA for the CDR3 is TGCGCCAGCAGCTTCGGGGGGGCCCAAGAGACCCAGTACTTC. Translation gives CASSFGGAQETQYF. The rearrangement uses TRBV5-1 and TRBJ2-5; the match to TRBD2 covers 8 bases. Germline CDR1 SGHRS, CDR2 YFSETQ. CDR3 size: 14 residues. The ends lost 2 bases at V and 1 base at J; junction bases unmatched: 1.

The J gene is TRBJ2-7, the V gene TRBV6-5; D perhaps matches TRBD2 (5 bases). The CDR3 runs to 14 residues. Trimming pared 6 bases from V and 2 bases from J, leaving 14 bases between. Per germline, CDR1 MNHEY and CDR2 SVGAGI. CDR3 sequence (DNA): TGTGCCAGCAGCCCGAGGGTGGGAACCTACGAGCAGTACTTC. This sequence encodes CASSPRVGTYEQYF.